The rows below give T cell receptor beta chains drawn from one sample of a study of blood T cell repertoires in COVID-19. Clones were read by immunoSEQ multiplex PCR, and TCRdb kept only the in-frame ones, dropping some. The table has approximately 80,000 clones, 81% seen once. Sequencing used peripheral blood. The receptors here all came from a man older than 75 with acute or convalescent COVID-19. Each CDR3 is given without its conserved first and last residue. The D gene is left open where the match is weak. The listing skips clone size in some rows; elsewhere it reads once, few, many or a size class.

CDR3aa: ASSQTGDYGYT
d_gene: TRBD1
abundance: -
v_gene: TRBV6-5
j_gene: TRBJ1-2

CDR3aa: SAEKDYGWF
d_gene: -
abundance: -
v_gene: TRBV20-1
j_gene: TRBJ2-1

CDR3aa: ASSLDRGHGNTIY
d_gene: TRBD1
abundance: -
v_gene: TRBV3-1/TRBV3-2
j_gene: TRBJ1-3

CDR3aa: ASRPRLSGRAGGELF
d_gene: TRBD2
abundance: -
v_gene: TRBV7-2
j_gene: TRBJ2-2

CDR3aa: ASSEGRGYSPLH
d_gene: -
abundance: once
v_gene: TRBV2
j_gene: TRBJ1-6

CDR3aa: ASSFAPGQTNYGYT
d_gene: TRBD1
abundance: -
v_gene: TRBV27
j_gene: TRBJ1-2

CDR3aa: ASSNQALGNTIY
d_gene: -
abundance: once
v_gene: TRBV14
j_gene: TRBJ1-3

CDR3aa: ASGWDSEAKNIQY
d_gene: -
abundance: -
v_gene: TRBV12-5
j_gene: TRBJ2-4

CDR3aa: ASSLKGVSSPLH
d_gene: -
abundance: few
v_gene: TRBV7-3
j_gene: TRBJ1-6

CDR3aa: ASSRRTGDTGELF
d_gene: TRBD1
abundance: -
v_gene: TRBV7-9
j_gene: TRBJ2-2

CDR3aa: ASSSQGAYGYT
d_gene: TRBD1
abundance: once
v_gene: TRBV5-4
j_gene: TRBJ1-2

CDR3aa: ASSVDPSGDYNEQF
d_gene: TRBD2
abundance: -
v_gene: TRBV9
j_gene: TRBJ2-1

CDR3aa: ASSQEQSGYNEQF
d_gene: -
abundance: -
v_gene: TRBV5-1
j_gene: TRBJ2-1

CDR3aa: ASKTSGGRSYNEQF
d_gene: TRBD2
abundance: -
v_gene: TRBV28
j_gene: TRBJ2-1

CDR3aa: ASSPGLAGVGHNEQF
d_gene: TRBD2
abundance: -
v_gene: TRBV5-1
j_gene: TRBJ2-1

CDR3aa: ASSWTSYGYT
d_gene: -
abundance: -
v_gene: TRBV6-2/TRBV6-3
j_gene: TRBJ1-2

CDR3aa: ASSDPVSEQF
d_gene: -
abundance: -
v_gene: TRBV25-1
j_gene: TRBJ2-1

CDR3aa: ASSPLPGGGGQPQH
d_gene: -
abundance: once
v_gene: TRBV18
j_gene: TRBJ1-5

CDR3aa: ASEPSTSGSYEQY
d_gene: TRBD2
abundance: -
v_gene: TRBV10-2
j_gene: TRBJ2-7

CDR3aa: ASSLAGGAPYGYT
d_gene: TRBD1
abundance: -
v_gene: TRBV4-3
j_gene: TRBJ1-2

CDR3aa: ASSSQGFSETQY
d_gene: -
abundance: -
v_gene: TRBV7-8
j_gene: TRBJ2-5

CDR3aa: ASRTGIGETQY
d_gene: -
abundance: once
v_gene: TRBV5-1
j_gene: TRBJ2-5

CDR3aa: ASSYAGDSPNYGYT
d_gene: TRBD1
abundance: -
v_gene: TRBV6-5
j_gene: TRBJ1-2

CDR3aa: ASSARDRETSEQY
d_gene: TRBD1
abundance: -
v_gene: TRBV4-1
j_gene: TRBJ2-7

CDR3aa: ASSLEVTGGNEKLF
d_gene: TRBD1
abundance: few
v_gene: TRBV5-1
j_gene: TRBJ1-4

CDR3aa: ASSEFVGSTTPGELF
d_gene: -
abundance: -
v_gene: TRBV10-1
j_gene: TRBJ2-2

CDR3aa: ASTLSSGEDEQF
d_gene: -
abundance: few
v_gene: TRBV18
j_gene: TRBJ2-1

CDR3aa: ASSQVCRRAGEQF
d_gene: -
abundance: -
v_gene: TRBV3-1/TRBV3-2
j_gene: TRBJ2-1

CDR3aa: SVVSRWQETQY
d_gene: -
abundance: -
v_gene: TRBV29-1
j_gene: TRBJ2-5

CDR3aa: ASHDLAGDYNEQF
d_gene: TRBD2
abundance: -
v_gene: TRBV5-1
j_gene: TRBJ2-1

CDR3aa: ASSLGTSLYEQY
d_gene: TRBD2
abundance: -
v_gene: TRBV5-1
j_gene: TRBJ2-7